These 30 T cell receptor beta chains were sequenced from one sample in a study of cytomegalovirus exposure and HLA in healthy donors. The PCR ran on 60 Vbeta and 13 Jbeta primers. TCRdb's copy holds only in-frame clones and misses some; the assay was immunoSEQ multiplex PCR. The sample consists of 60,000 to 80,000 clones, approximately 82% of them appearing once. Sample: PBMCs. These receptors came from a girl aged 5-17 years in good health and CMV-seropositive.

The chain has TRBV30 and TRBJ2-7; no firm D call. The CDR3 extends over 11 amino acids. Germline values: CDR1 GTSNPN, CDR2 SVGIG (reference sequence). The ends were cut back, 0 bases at V and 5 bases at J, with 5 bases in the middle. This CDR3 is CAWSVNDEQYF. CDR3 DNA: TGTGCCTGGAGTGTTAATGACGAGCAGTACTTC.

The J gene is TRBJ2-2, the V gene TRBV6-1; TRBD2 matches at 7 bases. Trimming took 1 base from V and 0 from J; bases not matched to a gene: 2. This CDR3 spans 16 amino acids. Germline V gene lookup returns CDR1 MNHNS and CDR2 SASEGT. CDR3 region: CASSEEGGSNTGELFF. CDR3 sequence (DNA): TGTGCCAGCAGTGAAGAGGGAGGGTCGAACACCGGGGAGCTGTTTTTT.

This chain links TRBV10-3 with TRBJ2-2; no clear D. Germline CDR1 and CDR2: ENHRY and SYGVKD. Trimming stripped 6 bases from V and 0 bases from J, with 11 bases between. This CDR3 has 15 residues. The CDR3 reads CAIRAYATNTGELFF. CDR3 DNA sequence: TGTGCCATCAGAGCATATGCCACGAACACCGGGGAGCTGTTTTTT.

The J gene is TRBJ2-7, the V gene TRBV23-1, with 13 bases that match TRBD2. TRBV23-1 is classed as an ORF, of uncertain function. The CDR3 spans 23 residues. J gave up 4 bases and V 1 base, and 25 bases lay outside the gene matches. The CDR3 spells CASSQWYTHLKLAGGPERYEQYF. CDR3 DNA: TGCGCCAGCAGTCAATGGTACACTCACCTAAAACTAGCGGGAGGGCCAGAGAGGTACGAGCAGTACTTC.

The chain recombines TRBV5-1 with TRBJ2-1, with D maybe TRBD2 (5 bases). The germline V gene has CDR1 SGHRS and CDR2 YFSETQ. Trimming removed 6 bases at V and 5 bases at J, with 18 bases between. The CDR3 is 15 residues long. The chain's CDR3 is CASKEGTRPDNEQFF. The CDR3 nucleotides are TGCGCCAGCAAAGAGGGCACCCGACCCGACAATGAGCAGTTCTTC.

V and J are TRBV10-3 and TRBJ2-3, with 7 bases that match TRBD2. Germline CDR1 reads ENHRY; CDR2 reads SYGVKD. The CDR3 is made up of 16 amino acids. V dropped 6 bases and J dropped 2; count of bases not matched to a gene: 11. The CDR3 nucleotides read TGTGCCATCAGGGATGGGAGGGGAGGTAACACAGATACGCAGTATTTT. It codes for CAIRDGRGGNTDTQYF.

CDR3 amino acids: CAWSRAGYTF. The CDR3 DNA reads TGTGCCTGGAGTAGAGCAGGCTACACCTTC. The rearrangement uses TRBV30 and TRBJ1-2; D unclear. The germline CDR1 and CDR2 sequences are GTSNPN and SVGIG (reference sequence). The CDR3 sequence is 10 residues long. The germline V and J ends were trimmed by 2 bases and 8 bases, with 6 bases remaining between them.

The rearrangement links TRBV9 to TRBJ2-7; D gene unclear. V lost 4 bases to trimming and J lost 0 bases, with 5 bases between them. Per germline, CDR1 SGDLS and CDR2 YYNGEE. This CDR3 is built from 12 residues. CDR3 sequence (DNA): TGTGCCAGCAGCCCAAACTCCTACGAGCAGTACTTC. It is translated as CASSPNSYEQYF. The full variable domain, rest sourced from reference TRBV9 and TRBJ2-7, is DSGVTQTPKHLITATGQRVTLRCSPRSGDLSVYWYQQSLDQGLQFLIQYYNGEERAKGNILERFSAQQFPDLHSELNLSSLELGDSALYFCASSPNSYEQYFGPGTRLTVT.

This clone was seen once. The V call is TRBV7-8, the J call TRBJ2-7, with TRBD2 matching 10 bases. The V and J ends lost 1 base and 0 bases, in that order; junction bases with no gene match: 9. In germline, CDR1 is SGHVS, CDR2 FQNEAQ. The CDR3 has 18 amino acids. The CDR3 sequence: CASSLEIAGGSYSYEQYF. In nucleotides, the CDR3 is TGTGCCAGCAGCTTAGAAATAGCGGGAGGTTCCTACTCCTACGAGCAGTACTTC.

This rearrangement joins TRBV2 to TRBJ1-1; D is unresolved. The length of the CDR3 is 13 residues. CDR1 is SNHLY and CDR2 is FYNNEI in the germline V gene. Trimming cost V 8 bases and J 1 base, with 11 bases left between them. CDR3: CASRGLPNTEAFF. The DNA of the CDR3 is TGTGCCAGCCGGGGATTACCGAACACTGAAGCTTTCTTT.

This chain joins TRBV9 and TRBJ2-3; 8 bases are a match to TRBD2. Germline loops: CDR1 SGDLS, CDR2 YYNGEE. The CDR3 length is 14 residues. J gave up 14 bases and V 3 bases, and 14 bases lay outside the gene matches. The CDR3 DNA reads TGTGCCAGCAGCGCATTGGCGGCGGGGGGCACCCCGTATTTT. Translating it yields CASSALAAGGTPYF.

The chain combines TRBV18 with TRBJ1-3; D might be TRBD1 (5 bases). The CDR3 has 15 amino acids. V was shortened by 4 bases and J by 0 bases, with 10 bases between the two germline ends. The germline V gene encodes CDR1 KGHSH and CDR2 LQKENI. The CDR3 loop is CASSQQGISGNTIYF. The DNA for the CDR3 is TGTGCCAGCTCACAGCAGGGAATCTCTGGAAACACCATATATTTT.

The chain joins TRBV15 to TRBJ1-6, with a possible D match to TRBD1 (5 bases). CDR1 is LNHNV, CDR2 YYDKDF, per germline (reference sequence). The V end was cut by 0 bases, the J end by 5 bases, with 8 bases between. The CDR3 is made up of 15 amino acids. Here the CDR3 DNA reads TGTGCCACCAGCAGAGAGTCGACAGATAATTCACCCCTCCACTTT. Protein: CATSRESTDNSPLHF.

Note on this clone: A much larger clone lies one base from this, so it may be a read error. The CDR3: CASSLPPYEQYF. Here the CDR3 DNA reads TGTGCCAGCAGTTTACCTCCCTACGAGCAGTACTTC. The chain employs TRBV28 and TRBJ2-7; D not certain. Trimming took off 2 bases at V and 2 bases at J, with 4 bases between the two ends. The germline V gene encodes CDR1 MDHEN and CDR2 SYDVKM. This CDR3 region has 12 residues. Full variable domain (missing parts from reference TRBV28 and TRBJ2-7): DVKVTQSSRYLVKRTGEKVFLECVQDMDHENMFWYRQDPGLGLRLIYFSYDVKMKEKGDIPEGYSVSREKKERFSLILESASTNQTSMYLCASSLPPYEQYFGPGTRLTVT.

This clone was seen only once. This chain connects TRBV11-2 to TRBJ2-7; 7 nucleotides agree with TRBD1. The germline CDR1 and CDR2 sequences are SGHAT and FQNNGV. There are 17 residues in the CDR3. V shed 5 bases and J 6 bases; nucleotides not matched to a gene: 19. CDR3 loop: CASSHPQPVDRATEQYF. CDR3 in DNA: TGTGCCAGCAGCCACCCCCAGCCTGTTGACAGGGCCACCGAGCAGTACTTC. The full variable domain, in which reference TRBV11-2 and TRBJ2-7 provide the parts outside the CDR3, is EAGVAQSPRYKIIEKRQSVAFWCNPISGHATLYWYQQILGQGPKLLIQFQNNGVVDDSQLPKDRFSAERLKGVDSTLKIQPAKLEDSAVYLCASSHPQPVDRATEQYFGPGTRLTVT.

The V gene is TRBV11-3, the J gene TRBJ2-7; D gene unclear. The V end was cut by 5 bases, the J end by 4 bases, with 21 bases between. The germline V gene has CDR1 SGHNT and CDR2 YENEEA. This CDR3 is 16 amino acids long. The CDR3 DNA follows: TGTGCCAGCAGCCCAGACCTGGCGTCCAGGTTGTACGAGCAGTACTTC. Translating it yields CASSPDLASRLYEQYF.

J is TRBJ2-5 and V is TRBV9; tentatively, D is TRBD1 (6 bases). The germline gives CDR1 SGDLS, CDR2 YYNGEE. V was clipped by 0 bases and J by 4 bases, with 16 bases between them. This CDR3 is 16 amino acids long. CDR3 coding DNA: TGTGCCAGCAGCGTAGGGAAGCAGGGGTGGGCAGAGACCCAGTACTTC. Protein product: CASSVGKQGWAETQYF.

The rearrangement uses TRBV28 and TRBJ1-5; D ambiguous. This CDR3 spans 14 amino acids. Trimming stripped 5 bases from V and 0 bases from J, with 8 bases between. The V gene's germline CDR1 is MDHEN and CDR2 SYDVKM. DNA for the CDR3: TGTGCCAGCAGTGACATCTATAGCAATCAGCCCCAGCATTTT. Its protein product is CASSDIYSNQPQHF. Drawing the rest from reference TRBV28 and TRBJ1-5, the complete variable domain is DVKVTQSSRYLVKRTGEKVFLECVQDMDHENMFWYRQDPGLGLRLIYFSYDVKMKEKGDIPEGYSVSREKKERFSLILESASTNQTSMYLCASSDIYSNQPQHFGDGTRLSIL.

A few counts support this clone. This sample includes further DNA sequences coding for the same CDR3. The rearrangement links TRBV9 to TRBJ2-5; D not certain. Germline V gene sequence: CDR1 SGDLS, CDR2 YYNGEE. V lost 0 bases to trimming and J lost 1 base, with 4 bases between them. The length of the CDR3 is 13 residues. This chain's CDR3 is CASSVAGQETQYF. For the CDR3, the DNA is TGTGCCAGCAGCGTAGCGGGCCAAGAGACCCAGTACTTC.

This chain uses TRBV5-1 with TRBJ2-7; 9 nucleotides align to TRBD2. Per germline, CDR1 SGHRS and CDR2 YFSETQ. V was clipped by 0 bases and J by 0 bases; unmatched bases: 4. CDR3 length: 16 residues. The DNA of the CDR3 is TGCGCCAGCAGCTTGGGACTAGCGGCGAGCTCCTACGAGCAGTACTTC. It specifies CASSLGLAASSYEQYF.

This clone was found a few times. CDR3 coding DNA: TGTGCCAGTAGTATTGGGGGGACAGGGAGGACTGAAGCTTTCTTT. It yields the protein CASSIGGTGRTEAFF. V is TRBV19 and J is TRBJ1-1; the match to TRBD1 covers 9 bases. CDR3 length equals 15 residues. Trimming took 3 bases from V and 5 from J; bases not matched to a gene: 7. Germline lookup yields CDR1 LNHDA and CDR2 SQIVND (reference sequence).

The CDR3 DNA sequence: TGCAGCGCCAAAGACGGGTTATACGAGCAGTACTTC. Translated: CSAKDGLYEQYF. The V gene is TRBV29-1, the J gene TRBJ2-7; D call uncertain. Trimming stripped 7 bases from V and 4 bases from J, with 14 bases between. The CDR3 sequence is 12 residues long. CDR1 and CDR2 (germline): SQVTM, ANQGSEA.

The chain combines TRBV6-1 with TRBJ1-1; D is unclear. V was trimmed by 6 bases and J by 2 bases, leaving 7 bases between them. The CDR3 runs 12 residues. Germline CDR1 and CDR2: MNHNS and SASEGT. The CDR3 region has the DNA TGTGCCAGCAGAAAGCTTAACACTGAAGCTTTCTTT. Translation: CASRKLNTEAFF.

This clone was picked up one time. The genes are TRBV12-5 and TRBJ2-4; 10 nucleotides line up with TRBD2. This CDR3 has 18 residues. Germline CDR1 LGHNT, CDR2 FRNRAP. V was pared by 2 bases and J by 0 bases, with 7 bases of the junction left unmatched. For the CDR3, the DNA is TGTGCTAGTGGTTTGAGCGGGGGGGCCCCTCTAGCCAAAAACATTCAGTACTTC. Protein: CASGLSGGAPLAKNIQYF.

V is TRBV6-1 and J is TRBJ1-5, with D possibly TRBD1 on 5 matching bases. This CDR3 comprises 15 residues. Trimming removed 6 bases from V and 7 bases from J, with 19 bases in between. Germline V CDR1 and CDR2: MNHNS, SASEGT. CDR3 sequence: CASRLGPQGGQPQHF. The CDR3 DNA reads as TGTGCCAGCAGATTGGGTCCTCAGGGTGGACAGCCCCAGCATTTT.

This clone appeared a single time. This chain joins TRBV7-8 and TRBJ2-7, with 9 bases lining up with TRBD1. This CDR3 contains 15 residues. V shed 6 bases and J 2 bases; nucleotides not matched to a gene: 8. CDR1 is SGHVS and CDR2 is FQNEAQ in the germline V gene. Here the CDR3 DNA reads TGTGCCAGCAGAAGCTCCGGGACAGGGCCCTACGAGCAGTACTTC. Protein: CASRSSGTGPYEQYF.

This clone showed up just once. V and J are TRBV2 and TRBJ1-5, with TRBD1 as a possible D gene (5 bases). There are 15 residues in the CDR3. V was shortened by 0 bases and J by 4 bases, with 10 bases between the two germline ends. CDR1 and CDR2 (germline): SNHLY, FYNNEI. Here the CDR3 DNA reads TGTGCCAGCAGTGAAGCGCGCAGGGAAAATCAGCCCCAGCATTTT. It encodes CASSEARRENQPQHF.

The rearrangement links TRBV14 to TRBJ2-7, with D hard to call. Trimming shortened V by 5 bases and J by 0 bases, and 17 bases separated the two germline ends. This CDR3 has 16 residues. Germline V gene lookup returns CDR1 SGHDN and CDR2 FVKESK. The CDR3 region has the DNA TGTGCCAGCAGCTCCCGACTCTTGTCAGACTCCTACGAGCAGTACTTC. This gives the protein CASSSRLLSDSYEQYF.

This chain connects TRBV7-2 to TRBJ2-5, with TRBD2 identical over 9 bases. CDR1 SGHTA and CDR2 FQGNSA come from the germline V gene. With 1 base clipped from V and 5 bases from J, the junction kept 8 bases outside the gene matches. This CDR3 contains 16 residues. The CDR3 loop is CASSLVVSGGRETQYF. The CDR3 DNA sequence: TGTGCCAGCAGCTTAGTCGTTAGCGGGGGAAGGGAGACCCAGTACTTC.

This chain uses TRBV5-4 with TRBJ2-7; TRBD2 matches at 13 bases. Losses at the gene ends were 3 bases for V and 7 bases for J; bases not matched to a gene: 16. This CDR3 is 18 amino acids long. CDR1 and CDR2 (germline): SGHNT, YYREEE (reference sequence). For the CDR3, the DNA is TGTGCCAGCAGCTCCCGGACTAGCGGGAGCTCTATGCTCGGGGAGCAGTACTTC. It specifies CASSSRTSGSSMLGEQYF.